This T cell receptor (beta chain) was documented in a study of blood T cell repertoires in COVID-19 (dated by TCRdb to about 2020). A note on the overall study: Samples from collaborators originated in the United States, Italy and Spain and spanned both the acute and convalescent phases of COVID-19. The prospective study material was composed of cDNA or gDNA derived from T cells, B-cell-depleted T cells, or PBMCs. Subjects who had been exposed to COVID-19, were actively infected with it, or had recovered from it provided the deeply sampled blood TCRbeta repertoires that made up the dataset. A freely available public database, intended as a resource for researchers studying the immune response to SARS-CoV-2, is where the repertoires were released. The samples were drawn from the first 160 participants of the ongoing ImmuneRACE study and from some 1,300 subjects provided by 6 global collaborators. Sample metadata almost always included a de-identified subject ID, COVID-19 status, age in years and sex. HLA class I and class II types, where available, came from metadata supplied by the sample provider rather than from assay-based typing. What the authors observed across the whole study: Clinical and demographic metadata were provided uncurated, with the amount varying by source and participant.

In the prospective study, participants were 18 to 89 years old, resided in about two dozen geographic areas of the United States, and were enrolled through a virtual design. Cohort assignment in the prospective study relied on participant-reported clinical history from a screening survey and a study questionnaire. Mobile phlebotomists in the prospective study collected whole blood, serum and a nasopharyngeal or oropharyngeal swab from every participant. Additional blood draws and questionnaires over an approximately 2-month period could optionally be provided by prospective study participants. Before DNA extraction, prospective study blood samples were shipped either frozen or at room temperature. Taken from the germline V gene, the CDR1 and CDR2 loops are SGDLS and YYNGEE. Relative to germline, V is missing 2 bases and J is missing 2 bases, with 3 bases of the junction outside any gene match. From its cysteine to its phenylalanine, the CDR3 spans 14 amino acids. The CDR3 DNA has 42 bases and is translated from base 1.

TCRbeta CDR3 regions were amplified from genomic DNA by means of the immunoSEQ Assay, a bias-controlled multiplex PCR. In the original analysis: Within the assay, amplification of reference gene primers was used to estimate how many nucleated cells each sample contained. To quantify the absolute abundance of each unique TCRbeta CDR3 rearrangement, sequence reads were collapsed and filtered. For each sample, productive Simpson clonality was calculated as the square root of Simpson's diversity index across productive rearrangements. The immuneACCESS repertoire file appears here via TCRdb, limited to in-frame rearrangements. These files lack a portion of the clones; in checked studies, under half of the deficit traces to unresolved V genes, and the cause of the others is not known. The D gene and trimming were derived from the DNA, and the V and J assignments and clone size from that table. This sample comprises around 300,000 clones, around 91% of them detected only once. The top ten clonotypes cover 1.5% to 2% of the sample.

For this clone: What antigen it recognizes has not been identified. Base-call qualities are not available, and no considerably larger clone is one nucleotide away.

This chain joins TRBV9 to TRBJ1-1, with 7 junctional bases fitting TRBD1. The source material was PBMCs or T cells enriched from blood (not recorded which). The TCR comes from a woman aged 18-30 years with acute COVID-19. The CDR3: CASSVDRENTEAFF. The nucleotide sequence is TGTGCCAGCAGCGTCGACAGGGAAAACACTGAAGCTTTCTTT. This CDR3, with the reference TRBV9 and TRBJ1-1 proteins standing in past its ends, gives the full variable domain DSGVTQTPKHLITATGQRVTLRCSPRSGDLSVYWYQQSLDQGLQFLIQYYNGEERAKGNILERFSAQQFPDLHSELNLSSLELGDSALYFCASSVDRENTEAFFGQGTRLTVV.